The 20 T cell receptor beta chains presented below share a single source sample, sequenced in a study of cytomegalovirus exposure and HLA in healthy donors. This PCR relied on a set of 60 Vbeta primers and 13 Jbeta primers. The data were produced by immunoSEQ multiplex PCR, yet TCRdb's version contains in-frame clones alone and is incomplete. The repertoire holds about 130,000 clones, with roughly 79% as singletons. Sequencing used PBMCs. All receptors derive from a man aged 30 to 39 in good health and CMV-seronegative.

This chain links TRBV4-3 with TRBJ2-2; D unresolved. CDR1 and CDR2 from the germline V gene are LGHNA and YSLEER. V gave up 1 base and J gave up 3 bases, with 9 bases separating them. This CDR3 has 15 residues. The chain's CDR3 is CASSQVLSDTGELFF. CDR3 nucleotide sequence: TGCGCCAGCAGCCAAGTGCTGTCAGACACCGGGGAGCTGTTTTTT.

The rearrangement joins TRBV4-1 to TRBJ2-7, with 9 bases identical to TRBD1. Germline lookup yields CDR1 MGHRA and CDR2 YSYEKL. This CDR3 has 15 residues. With 3 bases clipped from V and 4 bases from J, the junction kept 7 bases outside the gene matches. The chain's CDR3 is CASSHPGQGVYEQYF. Written as DNA, the CDR3 is TGCGCCAGCAGCCATCCGGGACAGGGTGTTTACGAGCAGTACTTC.

The chain joins TRBV27 to TRBJ2-7, with 7 bases that match TRBD2. CDR3 length: 15 residues. Germline CDR1 and CDR2: MNHEY and SMNVEV (reference sequence). V dropped 6 bases and J dropped 4; count of bases not matched to a gene: 12. The DNA of the CDR3 is TGTGCCAGCAGAACATTTGGCGGGAGCGGGTACGAGCAGTACTTC. Translation gives CASRTFGGSGYEQYF.

CDR3 protein: CASSLGSGINEKLFF. CDR3 DNA: TGTGCCAGCAGCTTGGGTTCAGGGATTAATGAAAAACTGTTTTTT. The rearrangement links TRBV5-4 to TRBJ1-4, with D possibly matching TRBD1 (5 bases). The CDR3 is 15 amino acids. Trimming left V 0 bases short and J 4 bases short, with 10 bases between. Germline loops: CDR1 SGHNT, CDR2 YYREEE (reference sequence).

The rearrangement links TRBV19 to TRBJ2-3; D unclear. The CDR3 runs 12 residues. CDR1 LNHDA and CDR2 SQIVND come from the germline V gene (reference sequence). Trimming removed 7 bases at V and 0 bases at J, with 5 bases between. Here the CDR3 DNA reads TGTGCCAGTACTTCTAGCACAGATACGCAGTATTTT. Translating it yields CASTSSTDTQYF.

This chain connects TRBV7-2 to TRBJ1-5; D remains ambiguous. The CDR3 runs 14 residues. From germline, CDR1 is SGHTA and CDR2 FQGNSA. V was pared by 1 base and J by 7 bases, with 11 bases between. CDR3 sequence: CASSLEPQRQPQHF. For the CDR3, the DNA is TGTGCCAGCAGCTTAGAGCCCCAGAGGCAGCCCCAGCATTTT.

The chain is built from TRBV28 and TRBJ1-4, with D hard to call. The CDR3 spans 16 residues. V was trimmed by 7 bases and J by 0 bases, leaving 15 bases between them. Germline V gene data show CDR1 as MDHEN and CDR2 as SYDVKM. CDR3 coding DNA: TGTGCCAGCACCTCCGAGGTGCCTGCAACTAATGAAAAACTGTTTTTT. Protein: CASTSEVPATNEKLFF. The entire variable domain, with the rest obtained from reference TRBV28 and TRBJ1-4, is as follows: DVKVTQSSRYLVKRTGEKVFLECVQDMDHENMFWYRQDPGLGLRLIYFSYDVKMKEKGDIPEGYSVSREKKERFSLILESASTNQTSMYLCASTSEVPATNEKLFFGSGTQLSVL.

The rearrangement links TRBV11-1 to TRBJ2-5, with a possible D match to TRBD2 (6 bases). The V gene lost 4 bases and the J gene lost 0 bases, with 9 bases spanning the gap. In germline, CDR1 is SGHAT, CDR2 FQDESV (reference sequence). This CDR3 region has 14 residues. As DNA, the CDR3 is TGTGCCAGCAGCTCAAGGACTAACCAAGAGACCCAGTACTTC. The encoded protein is CASSSRTNQETQYF.

The chain employs TRBV4-1 and TRBJ2-5, with D tentatively TRBD2 (6 bases). The CDR3 spans 14 residues. Looked up from germline, CDR1 is MGHRA and CDR2 is YSYEKL. Trimming cost V 4 bases and J 7 bases, with 16 bases left between them. DNA for the CDR3: TGCGCCAGCAGCCCGGGACTGCGGGACGTGACCCAGTACTTC. This gives the protein CASSPGLRDVTQYF.

V gene TRBV7-9 combines with J gene TRBJ1-4; no clear D gene. The germline V gene encodes CDR1 SEHNR and CDR2 FQNEAQ (reference sequence). V dropped 5 bases and J dropped 6 bases, with 19 bases sitting between them. CDR3 length equals 16 residues. CDR3 sequence (DNA): TGTGCCAGCAGCCCGAAACAGCCGCCAGGTGATGAAAAACTGTTTTTT. It is translated as CASSPKQPPGDEKLFF.

The V and J genes are TRBV2 and TRBJ1-1, with a tentative D call TRBD1 (6 bases). Germline CDR1 SNHLY, CDR2 FYNNEI. This CDR3 is 13 amino acids long. The V and J ends lost 6 bases and 3 bases respectively, with 11 bases between them. CDR3 sequence reads: CASSIEGDTEAFF. In nucleotides, the CDR3 is TGTGCCAGCAGCATCGAGGGGGACACTGAAGCTTTCTTT.

J is TRBJ1-2 and V is TRBV7-2, with D possibly TRBD1 on 5 matching bases. CDR1 is SGHTA and CDR2 is FQGNSA in the germline V gene. This CDR3 contains 13 residues. With 4 bases removed from V and 5 bases from J, the gap between germline ends came to 11 bases. CDR3 bases: TGTGCCAGCAGCTCCGGGACTCTTTATGGCTACACCTTC. Translating it yields CASSSGTLYGYTF.

The sample holds a few counts of this clone. This rearrangement joins TRBV6-1 to TRBJ1-4; TRBD1 aligns across 7 bases. The germline V gene has CDR1 MNHNS and CDR2 SASEGT. CDR3 size: 16 residues. The V segment lost 4 bases and the J segment 3 bases; nucleotides outside the gene matches: 8. CDR3 sequence (DNA): TGTGCCAGCAGTGCCAAAGACAGGGCGGCTAATGAAAAACTGTTTTTT. It translates to CASSAKDRAANEKLFF.

V usage is TRBV4-3 and J usage is TRBJ2-7; tentative D call: TRBD1 (6 bases). The CDR3 extends over 16 amino acids. Trimming took off 1 base at V and 3 bases at J, with 16 bases between the two ends. CDR1 and CDR2 (germline): LGHNA, YSLEER. The DNA of the CDR3 is TGCGCCAGCAGCCAAGGCATAGGACAGAAAAACTACGAGCAGTACTTC. Translated, it gives CASSQGIGQKNYEQYF.

The CDR3 DNA reads as TGTGCCAGCTCACCATCCATGGGCGGGACGGACACTGAAGCTTTCTTT. This gives the protein CASSPSMGGTDTEAFF. This rearrangement joins TRBV18 to TRBJ1-1, with TRBD1 as a possible D gene (5 bases). The V and J ends lost 2 bases and 3 bases respectively, with 16 bases between them. This CDR3 contains 16 residues. The germline gives CDR1 KGHSH, CDR2 LQKENI.

For the CDR3, the DNA is TGTGCCAGCAGTGTGTCCAACAGGCACTATGGCTACACCTTC. Amino acid sequence: CASSVSNRHYGYTF. The J gene is TRBJ1-2, the V gene TRBV25-1; D possibly corresponds to TRBD1 (5 bases). This CDR3 contains 14 residues. Germline V gene lookup returns CDR1 MGHDK and CDR2 SYGVNS. V lost 4 bases and J lost 3, with 12 bases in between.

This clone was seen a few times. The identical CDR3 is also encoded by other nucleotide sequences in the sample. This chain joins TRBV9 and TRBJ2-3, with D possibly matching TRBD1 (5 bases). The CDR3 has 14 residues. The germline V and J ends were trimmed by 0 bases and 1 base, with 6 bases remaining between them. The germline gives CDR1 SGDLS, CDR2 YYNGEE. The CDR3 is CASSVEGGTDTQYF. The CDR3 nucleotides are TGTGCCAGCAGCGTAGAAGGGGGCACAGATACGCAGTATTTT.

This clone was observed a few times. The chain carries TRBV19 and TRBJ2-7; 7 bases are shared with TRBD2. V shed 7 bases and J 3 bases; nucleotides not matched to a gene: 6. Germline-derived CDR1 and CDR2 are LNHDA and SQIVND (reference sequence). CDR3 length equals 13 residues. Written as DNA, the CDR3 is TGTGCCAGTAACGGGAGGTTCTTCTACGAGCAGTACTTC. Residues: CASNGRFFYEQYF.

Only a few counts were recorded for this clone. The CDR3 DNA reads TGTGCCAGCAGTGAAGGTAGCGGGGGGCATTACGAGCAGTACTTC. Its protein is CASSEGSGGHYEQYF. The rearrangement joins TRBV2 to TRBJ2-7; TRBD2 agrees at 10 bases. CDR1 and CDR2 (germline): SNHLY, FYNNEI. There are 15 residues in the CDR3. After removal of 1 base from V and 4 bases from J, the junction contained 4 bases not matched to a gene.

The chain has TRBV4-2 and TRBJ2-2, with 7 bases matching TRBD2. The CDR3 has 16 residues. V gave up 0 bases and J gave up 6 bases; unmatched junction bases: 7. Germline values: CDR1 LGHNA, CDR2 YNFKEQ. CDR3 residues: CASSQDRGEGAGELFF. The CDR3 coding sequence is TGTGCCAGCAGCCAAGATCGGGGGGAAGGAGCCGGGGAGCTGTTTTTT.